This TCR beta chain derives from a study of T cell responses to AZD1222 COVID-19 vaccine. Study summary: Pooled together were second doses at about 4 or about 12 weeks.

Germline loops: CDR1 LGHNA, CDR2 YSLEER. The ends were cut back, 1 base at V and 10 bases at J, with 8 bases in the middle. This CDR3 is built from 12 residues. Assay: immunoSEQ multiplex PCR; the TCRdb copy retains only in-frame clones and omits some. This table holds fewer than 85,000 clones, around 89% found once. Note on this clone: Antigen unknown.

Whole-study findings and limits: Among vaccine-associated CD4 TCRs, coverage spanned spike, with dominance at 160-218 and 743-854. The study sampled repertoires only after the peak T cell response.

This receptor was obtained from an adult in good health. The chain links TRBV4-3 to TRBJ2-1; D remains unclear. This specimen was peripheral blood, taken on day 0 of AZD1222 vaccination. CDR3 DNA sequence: TGCGCCAGCAGCCAAGTCAACAGCGAGCAGTTCTTC. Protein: CASSQVNSEQFF.